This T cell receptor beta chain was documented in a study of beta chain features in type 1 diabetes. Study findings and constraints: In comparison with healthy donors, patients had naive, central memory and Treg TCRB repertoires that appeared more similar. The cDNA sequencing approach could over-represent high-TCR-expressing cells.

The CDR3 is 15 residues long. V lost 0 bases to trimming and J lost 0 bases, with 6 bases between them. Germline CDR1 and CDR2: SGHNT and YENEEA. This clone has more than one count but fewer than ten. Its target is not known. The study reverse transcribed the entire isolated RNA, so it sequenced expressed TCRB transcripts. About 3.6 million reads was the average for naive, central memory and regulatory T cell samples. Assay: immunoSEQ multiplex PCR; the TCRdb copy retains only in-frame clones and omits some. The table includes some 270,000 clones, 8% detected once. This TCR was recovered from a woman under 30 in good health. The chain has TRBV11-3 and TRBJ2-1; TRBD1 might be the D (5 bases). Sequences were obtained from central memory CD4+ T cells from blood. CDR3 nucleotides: TGTGCCAGCAGCTTAGAGGACAACTCCTACAATGAGCAGTTCTTC. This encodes CASSLEDNSYNEQFF.